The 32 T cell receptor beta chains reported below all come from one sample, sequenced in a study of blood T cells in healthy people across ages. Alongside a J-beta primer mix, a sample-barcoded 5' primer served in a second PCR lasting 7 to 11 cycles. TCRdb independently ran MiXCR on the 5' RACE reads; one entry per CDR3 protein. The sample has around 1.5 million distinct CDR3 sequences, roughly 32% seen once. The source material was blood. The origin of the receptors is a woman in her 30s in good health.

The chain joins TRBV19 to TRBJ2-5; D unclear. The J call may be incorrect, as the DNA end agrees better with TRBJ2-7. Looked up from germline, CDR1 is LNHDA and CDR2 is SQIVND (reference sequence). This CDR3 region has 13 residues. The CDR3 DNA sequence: TGTGCCAGTAGTCCCTTTGGTAGCTACGAGCAGTACTTC. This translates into CASSPFGSYEQYF.

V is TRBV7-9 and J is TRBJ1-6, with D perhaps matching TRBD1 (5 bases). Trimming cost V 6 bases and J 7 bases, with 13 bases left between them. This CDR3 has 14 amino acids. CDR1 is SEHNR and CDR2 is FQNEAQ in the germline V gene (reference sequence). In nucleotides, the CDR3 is TGTGCCAGCAGTCACAAACGGGGGAATTCACCCCTCCACTTT. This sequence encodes CASSHKRGNSPLHF.

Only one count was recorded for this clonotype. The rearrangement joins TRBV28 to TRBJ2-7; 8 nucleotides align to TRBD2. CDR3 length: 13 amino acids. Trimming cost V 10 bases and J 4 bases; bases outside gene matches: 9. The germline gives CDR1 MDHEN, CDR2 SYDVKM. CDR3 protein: CATGSGNGYEQYF. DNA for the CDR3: TGTGCCACCGGTAGCGGGAACGGGTACGAGCAGTACTTC.

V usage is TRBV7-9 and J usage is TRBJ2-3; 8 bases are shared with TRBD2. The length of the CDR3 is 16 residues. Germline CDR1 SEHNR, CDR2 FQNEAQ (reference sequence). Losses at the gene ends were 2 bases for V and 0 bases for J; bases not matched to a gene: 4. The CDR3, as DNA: TGTGCCAGCAGCTTATTACTAGCGGAGAGCACAGATACGCAGTATTTT. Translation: CASSLLLAESTDTQYF.

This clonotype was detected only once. Written as DNA, the CDR3 is TGTGCCAGCTCCCTTCGGGGGGCTTCCCAAGAGACCCAGTACTTC. As protein: CASSLRGASQETQYF. The chain is built from TRBV18 and TRBJ2-5; weak D call: TRBD2 (7 bases). Per germline, CDR1 KGHSH and CDR2 LQKENI. The CDR3 is made up of 15 amino acids. V lost 6 bases, J lost 1 base, and 15 bases lay in between. The variable domain in full, with the rest retrieved from reference TRBV18 and TRBJ2-5, is NAGVMQNPRHLVRRRGQEARLRCSPMKGHSHVYWYRQLPEEGLKFMVYLQKENIIDESGMPKERFSAEFPKEGPSILRIQQVVRGDSAAYFCASSLRGASQETQYFGPGTRLLVL.

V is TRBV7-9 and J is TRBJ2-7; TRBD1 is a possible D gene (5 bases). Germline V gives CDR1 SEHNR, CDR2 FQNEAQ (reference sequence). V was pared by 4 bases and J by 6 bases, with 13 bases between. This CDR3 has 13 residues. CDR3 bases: TGTGCCAGCAGCTATGCCCAGGGCTCCGAGCAGTACTTC. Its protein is CASSYAQGSEQYF.

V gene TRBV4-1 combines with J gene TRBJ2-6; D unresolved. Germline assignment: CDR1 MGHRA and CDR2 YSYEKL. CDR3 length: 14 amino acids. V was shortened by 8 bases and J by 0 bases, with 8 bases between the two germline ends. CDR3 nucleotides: TGCGCCAGCGGCCCTCCCTCTGGGGCCAACGTCCTGACTTTC. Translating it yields CASGPPSGANVLTF.

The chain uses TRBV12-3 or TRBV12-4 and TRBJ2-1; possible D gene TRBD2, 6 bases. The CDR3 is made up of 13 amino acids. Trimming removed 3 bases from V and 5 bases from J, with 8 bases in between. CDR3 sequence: CASSFQRDNEQFF. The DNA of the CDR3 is TGTGCCAGCAGTTTCCAGCGGGACAATGAGCAGTTCTTC.

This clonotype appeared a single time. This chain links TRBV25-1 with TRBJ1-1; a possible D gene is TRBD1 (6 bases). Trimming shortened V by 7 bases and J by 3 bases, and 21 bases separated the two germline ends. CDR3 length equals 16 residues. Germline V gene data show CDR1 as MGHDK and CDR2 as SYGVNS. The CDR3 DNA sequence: TGTGCCAGCACCGGGAGGGGGACGGACTATTACACTGAAGCTTTCTTT. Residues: CASTGRGTDYYTEAFF.

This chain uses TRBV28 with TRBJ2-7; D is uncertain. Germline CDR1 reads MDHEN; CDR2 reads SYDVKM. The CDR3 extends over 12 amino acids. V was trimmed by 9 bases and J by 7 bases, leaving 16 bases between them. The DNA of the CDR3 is TGTGCCAGTGGGCCATCCCAGACGGAGCAGTACTTC. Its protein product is CASGPSQTEQYF.

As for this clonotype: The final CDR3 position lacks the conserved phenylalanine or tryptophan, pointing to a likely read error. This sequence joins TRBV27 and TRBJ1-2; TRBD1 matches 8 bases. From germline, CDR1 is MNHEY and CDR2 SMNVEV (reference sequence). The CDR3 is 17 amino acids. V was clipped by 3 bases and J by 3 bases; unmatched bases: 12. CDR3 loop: CASSFLEETGVYYGYTL. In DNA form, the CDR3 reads TGTGCCAGCAGTTTCCTGGAGGAGACAGGGGTATACTATGGCTACACCCTC.

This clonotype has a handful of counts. The CDR3 is CASSETGMTEAFF. The CDR3 region has the DNA TGCGCCAGCAGTGAGACAGGGATGACTGAAGCTTTCTTT. This rearrangement joins TRBV10-1 to TRBJ1-1; D is perhaps TRBD1 (6 bases). V was clipped by 2 bases and J by 5 bases, with 9 bases between them. The CDR3 sequence is 13 residues long. Germline V gene sequence: CDR1 WNHNN, CDR2 SYGVQD (reference sequence).

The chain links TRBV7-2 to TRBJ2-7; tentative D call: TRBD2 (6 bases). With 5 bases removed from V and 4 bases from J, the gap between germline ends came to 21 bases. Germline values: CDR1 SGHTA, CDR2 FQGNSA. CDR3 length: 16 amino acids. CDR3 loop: CASSSGWSGFPYEQYF. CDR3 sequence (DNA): TGTGCCAGCAGCAGCGGGTGGTCGGGATTCCCTTACGAGCAGTACTTC.

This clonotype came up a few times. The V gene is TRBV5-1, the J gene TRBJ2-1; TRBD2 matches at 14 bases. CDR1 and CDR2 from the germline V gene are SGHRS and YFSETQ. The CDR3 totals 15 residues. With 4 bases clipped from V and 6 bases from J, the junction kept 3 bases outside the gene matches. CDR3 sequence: CASSKGLAGVNEQFF. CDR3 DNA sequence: TGCGCCAGCAGCAAGGGACTAGCGGGAGTCAATGAGCAGTTCTTC.

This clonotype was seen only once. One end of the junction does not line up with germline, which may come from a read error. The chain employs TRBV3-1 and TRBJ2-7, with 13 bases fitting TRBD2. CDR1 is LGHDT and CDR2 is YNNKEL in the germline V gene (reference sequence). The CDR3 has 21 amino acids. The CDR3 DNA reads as TGTGCCAGCAACCAAGATACCCTGGCCGGACTAGCGGGAGCGCCCAAGGACGAGCAGTACTTC. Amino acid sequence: CASNQDTLAGLAGAPKDEQYF.

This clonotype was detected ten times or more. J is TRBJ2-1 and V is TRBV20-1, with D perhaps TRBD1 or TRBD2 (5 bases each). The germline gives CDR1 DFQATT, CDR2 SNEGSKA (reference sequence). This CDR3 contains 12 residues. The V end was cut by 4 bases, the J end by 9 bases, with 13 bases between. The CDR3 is CSAKLGGGEQFF. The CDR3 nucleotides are TGCAGTGCTAAACTAGGTGGGGGTGAGCAGTTCTTC.

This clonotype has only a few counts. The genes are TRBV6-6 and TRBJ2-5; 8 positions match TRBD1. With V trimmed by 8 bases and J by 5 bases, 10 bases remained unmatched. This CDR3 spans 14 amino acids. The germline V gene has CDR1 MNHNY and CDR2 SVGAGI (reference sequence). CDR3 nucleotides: TGTGCCAGCCAGGGGGCGGCTCCAACGGAGACCCAGTACTTC. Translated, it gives CASQGAAPTETQYF.

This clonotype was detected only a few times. CDR3 amino acids: CAISEGNYGYTF. As DNA, the CDR3 is TGTGCCATCAGTGAGGGGAACTATGGCTACACCTTC. The gene calls are TRBV10-3 and TRBJ1-2, with D unresolved. The germline gives CDR1 ENHRY, CDR2 SYGVKD. The CDR3 totals 12 residues. Trimming left V 2 bases short and J 2 bases short, with 3 bases between.

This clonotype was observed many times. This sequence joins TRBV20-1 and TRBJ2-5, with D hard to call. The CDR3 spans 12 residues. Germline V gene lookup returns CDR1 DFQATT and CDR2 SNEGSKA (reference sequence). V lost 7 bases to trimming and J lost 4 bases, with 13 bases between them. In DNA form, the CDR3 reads TGCAGTGTCTCCGGGCTCCCAGAGACCCAGTACTTC. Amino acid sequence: CSVSGLPETQYF.

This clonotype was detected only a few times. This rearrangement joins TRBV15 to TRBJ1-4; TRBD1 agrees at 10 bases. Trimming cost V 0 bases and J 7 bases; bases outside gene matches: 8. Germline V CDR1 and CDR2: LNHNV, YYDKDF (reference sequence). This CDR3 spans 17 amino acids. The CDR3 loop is CATSREEARDRGEKLFF. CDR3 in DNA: TGTGCCACCAGCAGAGAGGAGGCCCGGGACAGGGGTGAAAAACTGTTTTTT.

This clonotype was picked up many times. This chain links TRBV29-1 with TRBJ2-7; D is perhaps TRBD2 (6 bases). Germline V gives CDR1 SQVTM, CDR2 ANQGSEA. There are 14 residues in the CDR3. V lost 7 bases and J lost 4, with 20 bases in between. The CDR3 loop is CSAGGWGARYEQYF. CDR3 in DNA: TGCAGCGCTGGGGGGTGGGGCGCTCGGTACGAGCAGTACTTC.

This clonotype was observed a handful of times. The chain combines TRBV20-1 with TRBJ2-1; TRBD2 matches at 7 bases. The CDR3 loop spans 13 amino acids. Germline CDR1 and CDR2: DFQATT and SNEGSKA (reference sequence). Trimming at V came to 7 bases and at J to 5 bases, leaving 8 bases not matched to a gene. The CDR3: CSVSLAENNEQFF. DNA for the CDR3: TGCAGTGTCAGCCTAGCGGAAAACAATGAGCAGTTCTTC.

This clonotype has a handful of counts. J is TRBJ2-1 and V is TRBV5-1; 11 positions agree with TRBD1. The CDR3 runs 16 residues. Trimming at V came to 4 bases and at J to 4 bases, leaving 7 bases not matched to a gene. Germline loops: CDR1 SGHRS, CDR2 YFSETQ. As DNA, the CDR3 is TGCGCCAGCAGCCTGACGGACAGGGGGCCTTACAATGAGCAGTTCTTC. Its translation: CASSLTDRGPYNEQFF.

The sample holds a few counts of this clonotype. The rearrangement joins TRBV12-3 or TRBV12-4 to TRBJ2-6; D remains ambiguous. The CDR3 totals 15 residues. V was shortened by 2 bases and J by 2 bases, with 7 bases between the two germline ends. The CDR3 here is CASSLRTTGANVLTF. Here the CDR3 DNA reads TGTGCCAGCAGTTTACGGACGACTGGGGCCAACGTCCTGACTTTC.

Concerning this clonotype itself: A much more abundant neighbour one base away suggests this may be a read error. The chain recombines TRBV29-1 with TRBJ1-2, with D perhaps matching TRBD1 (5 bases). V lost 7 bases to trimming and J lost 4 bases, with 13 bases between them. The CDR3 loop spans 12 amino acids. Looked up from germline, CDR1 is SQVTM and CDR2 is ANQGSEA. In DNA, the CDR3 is TGCAGCGCTGCATTGGGGGGCTATGGCTACACCTTC. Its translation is CSAALGGYGYTF.

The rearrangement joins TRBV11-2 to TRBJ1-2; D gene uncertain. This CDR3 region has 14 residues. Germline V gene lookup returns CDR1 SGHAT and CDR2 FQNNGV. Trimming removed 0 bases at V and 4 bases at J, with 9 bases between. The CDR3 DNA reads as TGTGCCAGCAGCTTAGATCCAGGATCCTATGGCTACACCTTC. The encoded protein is CASSLDPGSYGYTF.

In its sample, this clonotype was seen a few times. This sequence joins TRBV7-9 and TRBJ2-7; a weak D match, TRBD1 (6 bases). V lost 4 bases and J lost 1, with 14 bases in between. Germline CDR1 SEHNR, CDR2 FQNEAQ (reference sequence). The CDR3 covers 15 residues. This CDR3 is CASSSPGQKSYEQYF. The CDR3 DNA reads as TGTGCCAGCAGCTCGCCGGGACAAAAGTCCTACGAGCAGTACTTC.

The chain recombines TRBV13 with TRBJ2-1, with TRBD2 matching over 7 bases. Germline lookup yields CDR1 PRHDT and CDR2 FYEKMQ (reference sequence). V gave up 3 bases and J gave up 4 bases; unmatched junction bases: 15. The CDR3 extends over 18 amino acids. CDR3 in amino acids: CASSFVGGRAHRYNEQFF. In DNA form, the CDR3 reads TGTGCCAGCAGCTTTGTAGGAGGGAGGGCCCACAGGTACAATGAGCAGTTCTTC.

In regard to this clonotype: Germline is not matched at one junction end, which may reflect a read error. The DNA for the CDR3 is TGTGCCTCCAGCAGAGGGAATAGAGGTGAGCAGTTCTTC. Its translation is CASSRGNRGEQFF. V gene TRBV15 combines with J gene TRBJ2-1; possible D gene TRBD2, 5 bases. CDR3 length equals 13 residues. CDR1 LNHNV and CDR2 YYDKDF come from the germline V gene (reference sequence).

The CDR3 loop reads CASSRIQGDRTIGGTDTQYF. DNA of the CDR3: TGTGCCAGCAGCCGCATACAGGGGGACAGGACCATCGGGGGAACAGATACGCAGTATTTT. The chain carries TRBV3-1 and TRBJ2-3; 8 bases match TRBD1. Per germline, CDR1 LGHDT and CDR2 YNNKEL (reference sequence). The V and J ends lost 4 bases and 3 bases, in that order; junction bases with no gene match: 21. This CDR3 comprises 20 residues.

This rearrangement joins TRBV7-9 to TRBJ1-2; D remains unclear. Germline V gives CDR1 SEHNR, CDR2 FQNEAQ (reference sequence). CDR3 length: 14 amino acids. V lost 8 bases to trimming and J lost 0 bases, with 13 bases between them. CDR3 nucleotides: TGTGCCAGCTACACAGATTACTCTAACTATGGCTACACCTTC. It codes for CASYTDYSNYGYTF. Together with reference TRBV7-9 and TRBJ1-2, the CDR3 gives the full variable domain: DTGVSQNPRHKITKRGQNVTFRCDPISEHNRLYWYRQTLGQGPEFLTYFQNEAQLEKSRLLSDRFSAERPKGSFSTLEIQRTEQGDSAMYLCASYTDYSNYGYTFGSGTRLTVV.

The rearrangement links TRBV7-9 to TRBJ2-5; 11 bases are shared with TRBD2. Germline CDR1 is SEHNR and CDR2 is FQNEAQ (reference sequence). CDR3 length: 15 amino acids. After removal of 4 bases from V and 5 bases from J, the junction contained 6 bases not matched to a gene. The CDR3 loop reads CASSSVAGGPETQYF. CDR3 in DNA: TGTGCCAGCAGCTCTGTAGCGGGGGGGCCGGAGACCCAGTACTTC.